This T cell receptor (beta chain) originates from a study of blood T cell repertoires in COVID-19. Across the whole study: Acute-phase and convalescent COVID-19 samples originated in the United States, Italy and Spain. T cells, B-cell-depleted T cells, or PBMCs supplied cDNA or gDNA.

As handled by the study authors: The authors estimated nucleated cell counts from reference gene primer amplification. Assay: immunoSEQ multiplex PCR; the TCRdb copy retains only in-frame clones and omits some. For V, J and clone size, that table is used; D and trimming come from the DNA. The sample includes 200,000 to 250,000 clones, 86% of them seen just once. The CDR3 runs to 14 residues. Germline V gene sequence: CDR1 SGHDN, CDR2 FVKESK. Trimming removed 7 bases at V and 0 bases at J, with 7 bases between. This clone was seen only a few times. This sequence joins TRBV14 and TRBJ1-6; D is unclear. The sequence was obtained from a woman in her fifties or sixties who had recovered from COVID-19. The sample consisted of peripheral blood. The CDR3 coding sequence is TGTGCCAGCACCGGGAGCTCCTATAATTCACCCCTCCACTTT. Translating gives CASTGSSYNSPLHF.